This T cell receptor beta chain was sequenced in a study of shared clonotypes between healthy human individuals. Study in general: Each donor's CD8 memory used one plate, CD8 naive two, each CD4 subset three.

CD45RA+ naive and CD45RA-negative memory subsets were separated from CD4+ cells. The CDR3 runs 15 residues. V trimming: 2 bases; J trimming: 4 bases; junction bases outside the gene matches: 7. Germline CDR1 and CDR2: LNHDA and SQIVND (reference sequence). Note on this clone: Its antigen is currently unknown.

Study-wide results and caveats: Estimated richness was generally greater in naive than memory subsets.

Per the authors' pipeline: ImmunoSEQ junction-only sequences lacked quality scores, so their filtering differed. Libraries were prepared by immunoSEQ multiplex PCR; TCRdb keeps only in-frame clonotypes and omits some of them. The DNA gave D and trimming, while V, J and clone size come from that table. This sample yields a few million clones, of which approximately 92% are seen a single time; around 0.15% belongs to the top ten. The clonotype originates from a young man in good health. The chain joins TRBV19 to TRBJ1-1; 7 bases are shared with TRBD1. What was sequenced was naive CD4+ T cells sorted from blood. Subset specified: CD45RA+ positively selected. This CDR3 reads CASSIWSSGGTEAFF. The DNA for the CDR3 is TGTGCCAGTAGTATATGGTCTTCAGGGGGCACTGAAGCTTTCTTT.